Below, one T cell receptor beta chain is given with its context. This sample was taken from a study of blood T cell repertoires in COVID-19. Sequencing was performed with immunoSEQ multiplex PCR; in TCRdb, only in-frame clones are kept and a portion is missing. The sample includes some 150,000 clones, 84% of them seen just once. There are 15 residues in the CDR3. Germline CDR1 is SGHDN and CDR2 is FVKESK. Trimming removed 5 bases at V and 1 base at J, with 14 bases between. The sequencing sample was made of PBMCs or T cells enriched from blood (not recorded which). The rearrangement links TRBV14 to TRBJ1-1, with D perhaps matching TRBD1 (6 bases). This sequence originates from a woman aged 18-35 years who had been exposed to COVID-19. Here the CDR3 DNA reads TGTGCCAGCAGCAGATTTTCAGGGGCGAACACTGAAGCTTTCTTT. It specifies CASSRFSGANTEAFF.